The 3 T cell receptor beta chains listed next were all sequenced from one sample in a study of vaccination and CD4 T cells after COVID-19. Sequencing of DNA taken from cultured CD4+ T cells relied on the Oncomine TCR Beta short-read assay. A single record per CDR3 protein comes from TCRdb applying MiXCR to the PCR reads. The sample records around 20,000 distinct CDR3 sequences, 60% being singletons. These TCRs' antigens remain unknown. Specified treatment: approximately 9-day PBMC culture with coronavirus spike peptide pools or control peptides (ViraFEST assay). The input for sequencing was CD4+ T cells from blood, cultured in vitro, taken after SARS-CoV-2 vaccination. The receptors stem from a human donor who received a COVID-19 vaccine.

The CDR3 sequence is CSATGETGYLSEETQYF. The CDR3 DNA reads as TGCAGTGCAACAGGGGAAACGGGGTATCTTTCTGAAGAGACCCAGTACTTC. The chain employs TRBV20-1 and TRBJ2-5, with TRBD1 matching 7 bases. Unmatched junction bases numbered 19, after V lost 6 bases and J lost 3 bases. The germline V gene encodes CDR1 DFQATT and CDR2 SNEGSKA (reference sequence). This CDR3 has 17 amino acids.

This sequence joins TRBV24-1 and TRBJ2-2; tentative D call: TRBD2 (5 bases). CDR1 and CDR2 from the germline V gene are KGHDR and SFDVKD. The CDR3 has 12 amino acids. Trimming cost V 5 bases and J 10 bases, with 10 bases left between them. The CDR3 coding sequence is TGTGCCACCAGTGGTGGACTCTTGGAGCTGTTTTTT. Residues: CATSGGLLELFF.

The V gene is TRBV2, the J gene TRBJ2-3, with a possible D match to TRBD2 (6 bases). V lost 4 bases and J 4 bases, leaving 21 bases between the germline ends. This CDR3 is 17 amino acids long. In germline, CDR1 is SNHLY, CDR2 FYNNEI. CDR3 amino acids: CASSGPPPSDGADTQYF. The CDR3 DNA reads TGTGCCAGCAGTGGCCCCCCCCCTAGCGATGGGGCAGATACGCAGTATTTT.